What follows are 18 T cell receptor beta chains derived from one specimen sequenced in a study of T cell responses to AZD1222 COVID-19 vaccine. Assay: immunoSEQ multiplex PCR; the TCRdb copy retains only in-frame clones and omits some. The sample consists of roughly 200,000 clones, approximately 91% of them appearing once. The sequencing used peripheral blood, collected 28 days after the second AZD1222 dose. The receptors were gathered from an adult who received the AZD1222 COVID-19 vaccine.

The chain recombines TRBV4-1 with TRBJ2-3, with 7 bases aligning to TRBD2. The CDR3 has 13 residues. The germline CDR1 and CDR2 sequences are MGHRA and YSYEKL. The ends lost 0 bases at V and 14 bases at J; junction bases unmatched: 8. This CDR3 is CASSQERLAEVYF. The DNA for the CDR3 is TGCGCCAGCAGCCAAGAACGGCTAGCGGAGGTGTATTTT.

The chain recombines TRBV7-9 with TRBJ1-4; 9 bases fit TRBD1. Unmatched junction bases numbered 8, after V lost 5 bases and J lost 10 bases. CDR3 length: 14 residues. Germline V gene sequence: CDR1 SEHNR, CDR2 FQNEAQ (reference sequence). The CDR3 nucleotides read TGTGCCAGCAGCGTACAGGGGGCGCATAGAAAACTGTTTTTT. This codes for CASSVQGAHRKLFF.

CDR3 nucleotide sequence: TGTGCCAGCAGCCTGTGGGACGGGAACTACGAGCAGTACTTC. Residues: CASSLWDGNYEQYF. V gene TRBV6-2 or TRBV6-3 combines with J gene TRBJ2-7; D could derive from TRBD1 or TRBD2 (5 bases each). The V gene lost 6 bases and the J gene lost 3 bases, with 15 bases spanning the gap. Germline V lookup: CDR1 MNHEY, CDR2 SVGEGT. This CDR3 contains 14 residues.

The rearrangement uses TRBV5-6 and TRBJ1-1, with 7 bases that match TRBD1. Trimming cost V 4 bases and J 4 bases; bases outside gene matches: 10. CDR3 size: 15 residues. The germline V gene has CDR1 SGHDT and CDR2 YYEEEE. The CDR3 region has the DNA TGTGCCAGCAGCGTTCCACAGGGGATCGGCACTGAAGCTTTCTTT. Translation gives CASSVPQGIGTEAFF.

CDR3 protein: CASSSREGQGAYHVEAFF. The CDR3 DNA sequence: TGTGCCAGCAGCTCGAGGGAGGGACAGGGGGCCTACCACGTTGAAGCTTTCTTT. J is TRBJ1-1 and V is TRBV5-5, with TRBD1 matching 12 bases. Germline-derived CDR1 and CDR2 are SGHKS and YYEKEE (reference sequence). V lost 3 bases, J lost 7 bases, and 16 bases stayed unmatched. This CDR3 contains 18 residues.

This chain connects TRBV7-9 to TRBJ2-7; D remains ambiguous. V gave up 5 bases and J gave up 3 bases, with 8 bases separating them. The CDR3 contains 12 residues. Per the germline V gene, CDR1 is SEHNR and CDR2 is FQNEAQ (reference sequence). The CDR3 sequence: CASSNRGYEQYF. CDR3 DNA: TGTGCCAGCAGCAACAGAGGCTACGAGCAGTACTTC.

The chain carries TRBV30 and TRBJ1-6, with D possibly TRBD1 on 5 matching bases. The CDR3 consists of 14 residues. Germline V gene sequence: CDR1 GTSNPN, CDR2 SVGIG (reference sequence). The V end lost 3 bases, the J end lost 9 bases, and 15 bases lay between the germline ends. CDR3 sequence: CAWSKGRVGSPLHF. CDR3 nucleotides: TGTGCCTGGAGCAAGGGCAGGGTAGGTTCACCCCTCCACTTT.

V gene TRBV2 combines with J gene TRBJ1-2; D unresolved. V shed 4 bases and J shed 2 bases, with 8 bases lying between them. The CDR3 sequence is 13 residues long. The V gene's germline CDR1 is SNHLY and CDR2 FYNNEI. CDR3 DNA sequence: TGTGCCAGCAGTGGCGGACTGAACTATGGCTACACCTTC. Translated, it gives CASSGGLNYGYTF.

V and J are TRBV6-2 or TRBV6-3 and TRBJ2-7, with D tentatively TRBD1 (5 bases). The CDR3 has 14 residues. Trimming removed 2 bases from V and 8 bases from J, with 16 bases in between. Germline V CDR1 and CDR2: MNHEY, SVGEGT. Written as DNA, the CDR3 is TGTGCCAGCAGTTACCCGGACACCCCTCCCAAGCAGTACTTC. This gives the protein CASSYPDTPPKQYF.

The chain combines TRBV18 with TRBJ1-2; D uncertain. CDR1 and CDR2 from the germline V gene are KGHSH and LQKENI. The CDR3 runs 11 residues. The germline V and J ends were trimmed by 5 bases and 6 bases, with 7 bases remaining between them. CDR3 DNA sequence: TGTGCCAGCTCAGCCCTTGATGGCTACACCTTC. Its protein product is CASSALDGYTF.

This sequence joins TRBV19 and TRBJ2-3, with 13 positions matching TRBD2. Germline values: CDR1 LNHDA, CDR2 SQIVND (reference sequence). This CDR3 is built from 15 residues. With V trimmed by 5 bases and J by 4 bases, 3 bases remained unmatched. The chain's CDR3 is CASSQLAGGPDTQYF. CDR3 sequence (DNA): TGTGCCAGTAGTCAACTAGCGGGGGGGCCAGATACGCAGTATTTT.

The chain links TRBV2 to TRBJ1-4; D remains ambiguous. The CDR3 is made up of 15 amino acids. CDR1 is SNHLY, CDR2 FYNNEI, per germline. Trimming removed 6 bases at V and 1 base at J, with 12 bases between. The CDR3 bases are TGTGCCAGCAGCGCCGGGGTCAAAACTAATGAAAAACTGTTTTTT. This gives the protein CASSAGVKTNEKLFF.

The gene calls are TRBV5-5 and TRBJ2-7, with a tentative D call TRBD2 (5 bases). Trimming took 4 bases from V and 2 from J, leaving 13 bases between them. CDR3 length equals 14 residues. Per germline, CDR1 SGHKS and CDR2 YYEKEE (reference sequence). CDR3: CASSLQLGAYEQYF. CDR3 DNA sequence: TGTGCCAGCAGCCTTCAACTAGGCGCCTACGAGCAGTACTTC.

The chain has TRBV5-4 and TRBJ2-7; 11 positions agree with TRBD2. The CDR3 length is 16 residues. Looked up from germline, CDR1 is SGHNT and CDR2 is YYREEE (reference sequence). Trimming cost V 0 bases and J 2 bases; bases outside gene matches: 4. The CDR3 spells CASSLGSGRAAYEQYF. In DNA, the CDR3 is TGTGCCAGCAGCTTGGGTAGCGGGAGGGCCGCCTACGAGCAGTACTTC.

The chain combines TRBV11-2 with TRBJ2-7; TRBD1 aligns across 8 bases. V shed 3 bases and J 0 bases; nucleotides not matched to a gene: 1. This CDR3 is built from 14 residues. The germline gives CDR1 SGHAT, CDR2 FQNNGV. CDR3 coding DNA: TGTGCCAGCAGCTTTCAGGGGGCCTCCTACGAGCAGTACTTC. It yields the protein CASSFQGASYEQYF.

This clone was detected a few times. The chain couples TRBV19 to TRBJ1-1; 9 bases are shared with TRBD1. Germline loops: CDR1 LNHDA, CDR2 SQIVND (reference sequence). CDR3 size: 14 residues. With V trimmed by 6 bases and J by 1 base, 3 bases remained unmatched. The CDR3 sequence is CASSQQGANTEAFF. In nucleotides, the CDR3 is TGTGCCAGTAGCCAACAGGGGGCGAACACTGAAGCTTTCTTT.

The chain couples TRBV10-2 to TRBJ1-1; D is ambiguous. Deletions cut 8 bases from V and 0 bases from J, with 7 bases between. Germline assignment: CDR1 WSHSY and CDR2 SAAADI. This CDR3 has 12 residues. This CDR3 is CASRRLNTEAFF. In DNA, the CDR3 is TGCGCCAGCCGTAGGCTGAACACTGAAGCTTTCTTT.

The count of this clone is one. The V call is TRBV9, the J call TRBJ1-2; 9 bases agree with TRBD1. The CDR3 has 14 amino acids. V lost 3 bases and J lost 4; bases outside the gene matches: 4. Germline V gene sequence: CDR1 SGDLS, CDR2 YYNGEE. The DNA for the CDR3 is TGTGCCAGCAGCGGGACAGGGGTATCCTATGGCTACACCTTC. As protein: CASSGTGVSYGYTF.